Presented here are 10 T cell receptor beta chains from one specimen sequenced in a study of blood T cell repertoires in COVID-19. Data came from immunoSEQ multiplex PCR; TCRdb stores just in-frame clones and leaves some out. This table has 170,000 or so clones, roughly 83% appearing once. Sequencing was performed on peripheral blood. These TCRs come from a woman aged 55-70 years with acute or convalescent COVID-19.

The chain links TRBV12-5 to TRBJ2-7; 12 bases align to TRBD1. The V gene end was trimmed by 7 bases and the J gene end by 9 bases; junction bases not matched to a gene: 13. CDR1 is LGHNT and CDR2 is FRNRAP in the germline V gene. The CDR3 is 15 amino acids. The CDR3: CASAYPGDRGRLQYF. CDR3 sequence (DNA): TGTGCTAGTGCCTACCCAGGGGACAGGGGGCGCTTGCAGTACTTC.

V usage is TRBV3-1 (or the pseudogene TRBV3-2) and J usage is TRBJ1-4, with a possible D match to TRBD1 (5 bases). Germline V gene sequence: CDR1 LGHDT, CDR2 YNNKEL (reference sequence). This CDR3 comprises 15 residues. The V and J ends lost 4 bases and 0 bases respectively, with 9 bases between them. CDR3 nucleotide sequence: TGTGCCAGCAGCCCCGCGGGGGCAACTAATGAAAAACTGTTTTTT. Amino acid sequence: CASSPAGATNEKLFF.

The chain couples TRBV5-5 to TRBJ1-2; weak D call: TRBD1 (6 bases). V was trimmed by 2 bases and J by 8 bases, leaving 10 bases between them. This CDR3 has 12 residues. Germline loops: CDR1 SGHKS, CDR2 YYEKEE (reference sequence). Here the CDR3 reads CASSFTGFGYTF. As DNA, the CDR3 is TGTGCCAGCAGCTTTACAGGGTTCGGCTACACCTTC.

The chain joins TRBV19 to TRBJ1-1; D might be TRBD1 (5 bases). Germline V CDR1 and CDR2: LNHDA, SQIVND (reference sequence). Trimming took off 7 bases at V and 4 bases at J, with 13 bases between the two ends. This CDR3 is built from 13 residues. This CDR3 reads CASTTDRGTEAFF. Written as DNA, the CDR3 is TGTGCCAGTACCACGGATAGGGGCACTGAAGCTTTCTTT.

The chain couples TRBV6-5 to TRBJ1-2; D is unclear. This CDR3 is 11 amino acids long. The V and J ends lost 8 bases and 8 bases respectively, with 12 bases between them. Germline lookup yields CDR1 MNHEY and CDR2 SVGAGI. The CDR3 DNA reads TGTGCCAGCGTCAATTCTATCGGCTACACCTTC. It is translated as CASVNSIGYTF.

The chain has TRBV4-1 and TRBJ1-2, with 8 nucleotides matching TRBD1. CDR3 size: 16 residues. CDR1 is MGHRA, CDR2 YSYEKL, per germline. The V gene end was trimmed by 4 bases and the J gene end by 5 bases; junction bases not matched to a gene: 12. In DNA form, the CDR3 reads TGCGCCAGCAGCCTTAACACAGGGGGAAGTGGGTATGGCTACACCTTC. Translated: CASSLNTGGSGYGYTF.

V gene TRBV4-3 combines with J gene TRBJ2-2; 7 bases align to TRBD2. Germline-derived CDR1 and CDR2 are LGHNA and YSLEER. Losses at the gene ends were 2 bases for V and 4 bases for J; bases not matched to a gene: 4. This CDR3 is 15 amino acids long. CDR3 residues: CASSQRRGTTGELFF. The CDR3, as DNA: TGCGCCAGCAGCCAACGGCGGGGGACCACCGGGGAGCTGTTTTTT.

This sequence joins TRBV5-6 and TRBJ2-2, with a possible D match to TRBD1 (5 bases). CDR1 is SGHDT, CDR2 YYEEEE, per germline. Trimming cost V 0 bases and J 8 bases, with 17 bases left between them. CDR3 length equals 16 residues. CDR3 in amino acids: CASSLVGAAKTGELFF. CDR3 coding DNA: TGTGCCAGCAGCTTGGTAGGGGCGGCTAAAACGGGGGAGCTGTTTTTT.

J is TRBJ2-7 and V is TRBV5-6; 12 bases match TRBD1. The CDR3 is made up of 14 amino acids. The ends lost 4 bases at V and 3 bases at J; junction bases unmatched: 2. CDR1 is SGHDT, CDR2 YYEEEE, per germline. This CDR3 is CASSGDRGLYEQYF. For the CDR3, the DNA is TGTGCCAGCAGCGGGGACAGGGGGCTCTACGAGCAGTACTTC. Filled out from reference TRBV5-6 and TRBJ2-7, the complete variable domain reads DAGVTQSPTHLIKTRGQQVTLRCSPKSGHDTVSWYQQALGQGPQFIFQYYEEEERQRGNFPDRFSGHQFPNYSSELNVNALLLGDSALYLCASSGDRGLYEQYFGPGTRLTVT.

The V and J genes are TRBV6-6 and TRBJ2-1; weak D call: TRBD1 (5 bases). V was clipped by 7 bases and J by 0 bases, with 13 bases between them. The CDR3 is 15 amino acids. CDR1 is MNHNY and CDR2 is SVGAGI in the germline V gene (reference sequence). This CDR3 is CASNNQGRSYNEQFF. The CDR3 bases are TGTGCCAGCAATAACCAGGGTCGCTCCTACAATGAGCAGTTCTTC.